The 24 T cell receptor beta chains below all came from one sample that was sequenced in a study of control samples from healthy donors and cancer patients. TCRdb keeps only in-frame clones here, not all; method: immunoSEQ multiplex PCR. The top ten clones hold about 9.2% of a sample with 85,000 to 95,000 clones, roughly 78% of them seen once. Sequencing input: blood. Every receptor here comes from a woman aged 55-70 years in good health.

CDR3 bases: TGTGCCAGCAGCCAAGAGAGGACTAGCGGATACAATGAGCAGTTCTTC. Protein sequence: CASSQERTSGYNEQFF. The V and J genes are TRBV3-1 (or the pseudogene TRBV3-2) and TRBJ2-1; 10 bases are a match to TRBD2. Germline CDR1 reads LGHDT; CDR2 reads YNNKEL (reference sequence). The V segment lost 0 bases and the J segment 4 bases; nucleotides outside the gene matches: 3. The length of the CDR3 is 16 residues.

The CDR3 region has the DNA TGTGCCAGCAAGACAGGGTTAACGAGTGAGCAGTACTTC. As protein: CASKTGLTSEQYF. V gene TRBV28 combines with J gene TRBJ2-7; 7 bases line up with TRBD1. There are 13 residues in the CDR3. CDR1 is MDHEN, CDR2 SYDVKM, per germline. The trim removed 7 bases at V and 7 bases at J, leaving 10 bases unmatched. Full variable domain (remainder filled in from reference TRBV28 and TRBJ2-7): DVKVTQSSRYLVKRTGEKVFLECVQDMDHENMFWYRQDPGLGLRLIYFSYDVKMKEKGDIPEGYSVSREKKERFSLILESASTNQTSMYLCASKTGLTSEQYFGPGTRLTVT.

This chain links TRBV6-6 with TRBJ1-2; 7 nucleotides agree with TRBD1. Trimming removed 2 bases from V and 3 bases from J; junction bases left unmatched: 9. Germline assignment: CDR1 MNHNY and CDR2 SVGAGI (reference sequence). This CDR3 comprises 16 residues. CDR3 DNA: TGTGCCAGCAGTTACGGCTTGGACAGGACCGACTATGGCTACACCTTC. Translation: CASSYGLDRTDYGYTF.

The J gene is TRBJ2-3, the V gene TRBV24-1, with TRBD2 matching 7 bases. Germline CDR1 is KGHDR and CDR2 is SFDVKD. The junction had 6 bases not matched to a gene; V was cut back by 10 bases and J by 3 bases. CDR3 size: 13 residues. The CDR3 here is CATGGSWTDTQYF. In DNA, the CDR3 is TGTGCCACGGGCGGGAGTTGGACAGATACGCAGTATTTT.

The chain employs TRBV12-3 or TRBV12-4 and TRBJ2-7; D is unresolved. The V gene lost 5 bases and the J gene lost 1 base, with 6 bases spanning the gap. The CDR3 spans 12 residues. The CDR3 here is CASSPDSYEQYF. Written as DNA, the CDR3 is TGTGCCAGCAGTCCGGATTCCTACGAGCAGTACTTC.

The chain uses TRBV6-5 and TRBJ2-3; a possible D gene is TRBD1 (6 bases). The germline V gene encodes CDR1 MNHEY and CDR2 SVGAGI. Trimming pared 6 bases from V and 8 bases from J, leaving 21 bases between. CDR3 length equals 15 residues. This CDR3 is CASRRLLGGASTQYF. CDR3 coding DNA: TGTGCCAGCAGACGCCTCCTAGGGGGTGCGAGTACGCAGTATTTT.

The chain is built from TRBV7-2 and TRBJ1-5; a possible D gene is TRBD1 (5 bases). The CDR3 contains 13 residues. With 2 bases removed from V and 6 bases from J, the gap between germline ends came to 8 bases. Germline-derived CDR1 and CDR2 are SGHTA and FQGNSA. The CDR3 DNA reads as TGTGCCAGCAGCTTAAACAGGATTCAGCCCCAGCATTTT. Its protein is CASSLNRIQPQHF.

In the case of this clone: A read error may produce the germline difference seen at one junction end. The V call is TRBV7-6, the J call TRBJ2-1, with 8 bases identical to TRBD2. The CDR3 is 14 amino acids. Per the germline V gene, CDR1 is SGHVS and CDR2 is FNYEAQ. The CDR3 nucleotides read TGTGCCAGCAGCGTAGCGGGGCTCTACAATGAGCAGTTCTTC. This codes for CASSVAGLYNEQFF.

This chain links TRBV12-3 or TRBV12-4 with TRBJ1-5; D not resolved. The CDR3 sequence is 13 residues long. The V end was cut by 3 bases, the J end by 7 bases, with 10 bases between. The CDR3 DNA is TGTGCCAGCAGTTTTAGTGGGCGGCAGCCCCAGCATTTT. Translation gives CASSFSGRQPQHF.

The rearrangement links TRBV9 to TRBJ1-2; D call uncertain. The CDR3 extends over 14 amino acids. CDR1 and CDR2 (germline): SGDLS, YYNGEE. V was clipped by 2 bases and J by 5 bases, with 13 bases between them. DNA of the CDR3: TGTGCCAGCAGCGTGGCGCCCGCGGGATATGGCTACACCTTC. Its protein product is CASSVAPAGYGYTF.

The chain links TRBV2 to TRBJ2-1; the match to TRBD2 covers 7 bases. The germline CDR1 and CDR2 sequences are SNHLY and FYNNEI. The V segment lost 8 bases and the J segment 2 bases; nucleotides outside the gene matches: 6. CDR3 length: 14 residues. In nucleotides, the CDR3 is TGTGCCAGCGTGGGGGGGATCACCTACAATGAGCAGTTCTTC. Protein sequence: CASVGGITYNEQFF.

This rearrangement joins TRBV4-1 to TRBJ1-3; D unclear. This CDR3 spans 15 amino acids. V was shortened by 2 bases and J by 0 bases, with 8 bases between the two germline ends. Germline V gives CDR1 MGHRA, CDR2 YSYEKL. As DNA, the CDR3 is TGCGCCAGCAGCCAATATCTCAGCTCTGGAAACACCATATATTTT. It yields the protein CASSQYLSSGNTIYF.

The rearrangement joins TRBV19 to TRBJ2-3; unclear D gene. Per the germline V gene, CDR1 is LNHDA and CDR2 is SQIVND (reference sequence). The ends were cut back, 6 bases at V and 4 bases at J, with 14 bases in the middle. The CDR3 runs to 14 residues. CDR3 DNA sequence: TGTGCCAGTAGATCCCACTTTGGAGCAGATACGCAGTATTTT. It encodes CASRSHFGADTQYF.

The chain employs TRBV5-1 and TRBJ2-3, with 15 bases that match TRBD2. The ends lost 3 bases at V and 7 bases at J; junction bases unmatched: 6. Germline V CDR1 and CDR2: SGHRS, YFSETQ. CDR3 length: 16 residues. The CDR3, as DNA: TGCGCCAGCAGCTCCGGGACTAGCGGGGGGTTAAATACGCAGTATTTT. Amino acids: CASSSGTSGGLNTQYF.

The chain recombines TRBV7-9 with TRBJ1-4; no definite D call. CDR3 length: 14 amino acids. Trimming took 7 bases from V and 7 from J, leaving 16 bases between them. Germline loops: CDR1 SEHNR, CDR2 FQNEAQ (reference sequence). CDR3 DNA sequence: TGTGCCAGCACCCCCACGGGCGAAAGTGAAAAACTGTTTTTT. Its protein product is CASTPTGESEKLFF.

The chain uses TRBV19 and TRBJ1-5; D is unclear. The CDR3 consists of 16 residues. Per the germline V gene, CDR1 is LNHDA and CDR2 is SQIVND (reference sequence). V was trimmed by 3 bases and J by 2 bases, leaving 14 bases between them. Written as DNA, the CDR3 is TGTGCCAGTAGTATCGGGTCGGGTATGGGCAATCAGCCCCAGCATTTT. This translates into CASSIGSGMGNQPQHF.

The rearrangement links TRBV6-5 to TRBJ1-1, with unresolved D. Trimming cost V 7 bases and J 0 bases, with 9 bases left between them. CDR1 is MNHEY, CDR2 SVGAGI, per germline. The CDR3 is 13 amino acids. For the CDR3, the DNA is TGTGCCAGCACCACGGCCATGAACACTGAAGCTTTCTTT. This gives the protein CASTTAMNTEAFF.

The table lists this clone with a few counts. The CDR3 bases are TGTGCCAGCAGCTTAGCCGGCGGGGGGTCTTCCTCCTACAATGAGCAGTTCTTC. Amino acids: CASSLAGGGSSSYNEQFF. The chain is built from TRBV7-6 and TRBJ2-1; 8 positions match TRBD2. With V trimmed by 0 bases and J by 0 bases, 7 bases remained unmatched. This CDR3 is built from 18 residues. CDR1 and CDR2 (germline): SGHVS, FNYEAQ.

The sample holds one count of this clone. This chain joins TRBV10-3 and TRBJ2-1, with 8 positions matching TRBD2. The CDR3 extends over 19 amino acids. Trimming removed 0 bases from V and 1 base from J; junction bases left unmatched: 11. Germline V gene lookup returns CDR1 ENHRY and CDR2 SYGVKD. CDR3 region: CAISESPDPSGLSYNEQFF. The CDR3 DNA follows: TGTGCCATCAGTGAGTCGCCGGACCCTAGCGGGTTATCCTACAATGAGCAGTTCTTC.

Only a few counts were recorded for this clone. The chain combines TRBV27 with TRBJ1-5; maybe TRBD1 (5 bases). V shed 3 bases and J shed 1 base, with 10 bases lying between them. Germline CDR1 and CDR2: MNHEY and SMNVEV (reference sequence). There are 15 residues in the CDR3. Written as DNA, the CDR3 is TGTGCCAGCAGTTTGGCTGGGGCAAGCAATCAGCCCCAGCATTTT. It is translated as CASSLAGASNQPQHF.

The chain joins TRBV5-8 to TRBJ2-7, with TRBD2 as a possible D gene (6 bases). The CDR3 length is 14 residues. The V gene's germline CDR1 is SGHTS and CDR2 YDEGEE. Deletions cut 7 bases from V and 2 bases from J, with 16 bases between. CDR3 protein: CASFRRGQAYEQYF. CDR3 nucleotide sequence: TGTGCCAGCTTCCGGAGGGGCCAAGCCTACGAGCAGTACTTC.

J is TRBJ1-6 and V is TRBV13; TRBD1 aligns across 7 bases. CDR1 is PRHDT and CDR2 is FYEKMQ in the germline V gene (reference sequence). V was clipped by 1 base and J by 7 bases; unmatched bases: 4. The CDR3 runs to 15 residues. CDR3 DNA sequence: TGTGCCAGCAGCTTAGACAGGGGAATAAATTCACCCCTCCACTTT. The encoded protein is CASSLDRGINSPLHF.

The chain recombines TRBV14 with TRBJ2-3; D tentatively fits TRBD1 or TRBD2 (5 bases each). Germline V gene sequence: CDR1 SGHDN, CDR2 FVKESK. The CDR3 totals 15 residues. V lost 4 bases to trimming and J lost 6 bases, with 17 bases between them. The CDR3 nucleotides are TGTGCCAGCAGCCGACGGGACGACGGACTGGATACGCAGTATTTT. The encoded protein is CASSRRDDGLDTQYF. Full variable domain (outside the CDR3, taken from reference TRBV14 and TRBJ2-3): EAGVTQFPSHSVIEKGQTVTLRCDPISGHDNLYWYRRVMGKEIKFLLHFVKESKQDESGMPNNRFLAERTGGTYSTLKVQPAELEDSGVYFCASSRRDDGLDTQYFGPGTRLTVL.

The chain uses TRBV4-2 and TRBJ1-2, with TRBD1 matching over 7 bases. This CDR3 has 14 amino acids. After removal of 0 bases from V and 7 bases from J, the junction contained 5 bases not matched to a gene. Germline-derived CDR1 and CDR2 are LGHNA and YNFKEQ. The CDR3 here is CASSQDWDRGGYTF. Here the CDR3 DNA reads TGTGCCAGCAGCCAAGATTGGGACAGAGGTGGCTACACCTTC.